This entry lists 10 T cell receptor beta chains sequenced from one sample in a study of T cell clonotyping in hematopoietic cell transplantation (dated by TCRdb to 2020 to 2023). Taken with the paper, the label for time point translates to: 30 days after allo-HCT. Library construction relied on the immunoSEQ multiplex PCR assay. Imported from immuneACCESS, the table was reduced by TCRdb to in-frame sequences with V and J called. These copies leave out some clones; in studies compared against another copy, an unresolved V gene accounts for under half, and the cause of the remainder is not known. The sample table lists more than 900 clones, around 77% of them with a count of one. The top ten hold roughly 14% of the sample. The sequencing used PBMCs, collected 30 days after allogeneic stem cell transplant. Source of these receptors: a female patient aged 45-65 years who had an allogeneic stem cell transplant, so the T cells may come from the graft donor. Some clones in this sample may be carry-over from other donors' samples.

In its sample, this clone is large. This chain joins TRBV27 and TRBJ1-5, with unresolved D. V was shortened by 4 bases and J by 2 bases, with 12 bases between the two germline ends. The germline gives CDR1 MNHEY, CDR2 SMNVEV (reference sequence). The length of the CDR3 is 15 residues. CDR3 nucleotide sequence: TGTGCCAGCAGTTCCACAAAGAGGGGCAATCAGCCCCAGCATTTT. Its translation is CASSSTKRGNQPQHF.

J is TRBJ1-5 and V is TRBV7-2; perhaps TRBD1 as D (5 bases). The CDR3 sequence is 15 residues long. Trimming cost V 6 bases and J 0 bases, with 12 bases left between them. From germline, CDR1 is SGHTA and CDR2 FQGNSA. The CDR3 loop reads CASSRDDRSNQPQHF. The CDR3 nucleotides are TGTGCCAGCAGTCGGGACGATCGTAGCAATCAGCCCCAGCATTTT.

For this clone: Germline is not matched at one junction end, which may reflect a read error. The CDR3 sequence is CVSSLGNYGQYF. CDR3 DNA: TGTGTCAGCAGTTTAGGGAACTACGGGCAGTACTTC. The chain recombines TRBV27 with TRBJ2-7; no definite D call. The CDR3 contains 12 residues. Germline loops: CDR1 MNHEY, CDR2 SMNVEV (reference sequence).

The rearrangement links TRBV5-1 to TRBJ1-5; possible D gene TRBD1, 6 bases. The CDR3 sequence is 16 residues long. The V gene lost 4 bases and the J gene lost 2 bases, with 16 bases spanning the gap. Germline V gene data show CDR1 as SGHRS and CDR2 as YFSETQ. The DNA for the CDR3 is TGCGCCAGCAGCCCTATCACAGGGCAAGGCAATCAGCCCCAGCATTTT. It translates to CASSPITGQGNQPQHF.

V is TRBV6-1 and J is TRBJ1-1, with no clear D. The CDR3 spans 14 residues. Trimming removed 8 bases at V and 4 bases at J, with 17 bases between. Germline CDR1 reads MNHNS; CDR2 reads SASEGT. DNA of the CDR3: TGTGCCAGCGCATTCGAGGGAATTTTCACTGAAGCTTTCTTT. This translates into CASAFEGIFTEAFF.

This chain joins TRBV7-2 and TRBJ2-5, with 7 bases matching TRBD1. The J segment lost 5 bases and the V segment lost 5 bases, leaving 14 bases of the junction unmatched. The germline V gene encodes CDR1 SGHTA and CDR2 FQGNSA. The CDR3 totals 16 residues. The CDR3 spells CASSPNRVGGVETQYF. The DNA for the CDR3 is TGTGCCAGCAGCCCCAATAGGGTAGGGGGCGTTGAGACCCAGTACTTC.

V gene TRBV30 combines with J gene TRBJ2-2, with 12 bases matching TRBD2. There are 16 residues in the CDR3. V dropped 1 base and J dropped 2; count of bases not matched to a gene: 2. Germline loops: CDR1 GTSNPN, CDR2 SVGIG (reference sequence). CDR3 sequence: CAWSGLAGVNTGELFF. The CDR3 DNA reads TGTGCCTGGAGTGGACTAGCGGGAGTTAACACCGGGGAGCTGTTTTTT.

The chain employs TRBV5-1 and TRBJ2-4; 9 nucleotides line up with TRBD2. V shed 0 bases, J shed 4 bases, and the junction held 8 bases outside the gene matches. CDR1 is SGHRS, CDR2 YFSETQ, per germline. The CDR3 contains 17 residues. CDR3 nucleotide sequence: TGCGCCAGCAGCTTGGCCGCAGCGGGGGGATTGAAAAACATTCAGTACTTC. Protein product: CASSLAAAGGLKNIQYF. Supplemented by reference TRBV5-1 and TRBJ2-4, the full variable domain reads KAGVTQTPRYLIKTRGQQVTLSCSPISGHRSVSWYQQTPGQGLQFLFEYFSETQRNKGNFPGRFSGRQFSNSRSEMNVSTLELGDSALYLCASSLAAAGGLKNIQYFGAGTRLSVL.

The chain uses TRBV9 and TRBJ2-3; 7 bases fit TRBD2. This CDR3 is built from 14 residues. Losses at the gene ends were 3 bases for V and 4 bases for J; bases not matched to a gene: 5. Germline CDR1 reads SGDLS; CDR2 reads YYNGEE. The chain's CDR3 is CASSGDYFADTQYF. Written as DNA, the CDR3 is TGTGCCAGCAGCGGGGACTATTTCGCAGATACGCAGTATTTT.

The genes are TRBV2 and TRBJ1-5, with TRBD1 identical over 8 bases. With V trimmed by 9 bases and J by 4 bases, 8 bases remained unmatched. Germline CDR1 SNHLY, CDR2 FYNNEI. The CDR3 is 14 residues long. CDR3 nucleotides: TGTGCCAGGGGAGGTACAGGGGGAAATCAGCCCCAGCATTTT. This encodes CARGGTGGNQPQHF.